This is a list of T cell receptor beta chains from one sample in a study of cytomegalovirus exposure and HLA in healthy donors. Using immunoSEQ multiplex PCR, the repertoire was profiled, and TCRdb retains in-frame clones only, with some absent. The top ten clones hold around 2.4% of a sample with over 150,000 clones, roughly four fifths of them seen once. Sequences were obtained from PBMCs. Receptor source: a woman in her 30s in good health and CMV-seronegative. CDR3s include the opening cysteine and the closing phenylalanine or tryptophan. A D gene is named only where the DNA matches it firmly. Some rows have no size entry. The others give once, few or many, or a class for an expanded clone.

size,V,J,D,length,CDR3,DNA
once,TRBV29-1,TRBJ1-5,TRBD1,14,CSVQIRGAGQPQHF,TGCAGCGTACAAATCAGGGGGGCCGGGCAGCCCCAGCATTTT
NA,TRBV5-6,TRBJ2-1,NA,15,CASSLAQGSYNEQFF,TGTGCCAGCAGCTTGGCACAGGGCTCCTACAATGAGCAGTTCTTC
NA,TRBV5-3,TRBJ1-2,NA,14,CARSLDLSNYGYTF,TGTGCCAGAAGCTTGGACTTGTCTAATTATGGCTACACCTTC
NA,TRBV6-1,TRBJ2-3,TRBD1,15,CAITSGDSYTDTQYF,TGTGCCATTACCTCCGGGGACAGTTACACAGATACGCAGTATTTT
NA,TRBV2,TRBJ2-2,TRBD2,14,CASTGRARTGELFF,TGTGCCAGCACCGGGAGGGCGCGGACCGGGGAGCTGTTTTTT
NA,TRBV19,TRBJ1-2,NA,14,CASRKTTSSYGYTF,TGTGCCAGTAGGAAGACGACCTCTAGCTATGGCTACACCTTC
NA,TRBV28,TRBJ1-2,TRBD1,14,CASSETGGDRGYTF,TGTGCCAGCAGTGAAACAGGGGGCGATCGGGGCTACACCTTC
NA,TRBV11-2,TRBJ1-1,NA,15,CASSAMNRANTEAFF,TGTGCCAGCAGCGCAATGAACAGGGCTAACACTGAAGCTTTCTTT
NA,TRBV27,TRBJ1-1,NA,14,CASSLRVRVGEAFF,TGTGCCAGCAGTTTAAGGGTGCGGGTGGGTGAAGCTTTCTTT
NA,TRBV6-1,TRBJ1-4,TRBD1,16,CASSEAMTGSDEKLFF,TGTGCCAGCAGTGAAGCTATGACAGGGTCGGATGAAAAACTGTTTTTT
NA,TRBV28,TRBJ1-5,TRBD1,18,CASSLRGTGSLGNQPQHF,TGTGCCAGCAGTTTAAGAGGGACAGGGAGTTTGGGCAATCAGCCCCAGCATTTT
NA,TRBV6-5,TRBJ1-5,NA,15,CASSLLAGRNQPQHF,TGTGCCAGCAGTCTCTTGGCAGGGCGCAATCAGCCCCAGCATTTT
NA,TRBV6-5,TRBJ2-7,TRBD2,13,CASSFSGEYEQYF,TGTGCCAGCAGTTTTAGCGGGGAATACGAGCAGTACTTC
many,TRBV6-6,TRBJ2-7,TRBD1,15,CASSRSAGTGIEQYF,TGTGCCAGCAGCCGCTCAGCCGGGACAGGGATCGAGCAGTACTTC
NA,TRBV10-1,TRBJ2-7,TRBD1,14,CASSGDRGPYEQYF,TGCGCCAGCAGTGGAGACAGGGGGCCCTACGAGCAGTACTTC
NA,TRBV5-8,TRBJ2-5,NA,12,CASSLAGTAQYF,TGTGCCAGCAGCTTGGCCGGGACTGCTCAGTACTTC
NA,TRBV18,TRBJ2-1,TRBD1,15,CASSPGTGDYNEQFF,TGTGCCAGCTCACCAGGGACAGGGGATTACAATGAGCAGTTCTTC
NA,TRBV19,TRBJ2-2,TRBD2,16,CASSIVGRANTGELFF,TGTGCCAGTAGTATTGTCGGGAGGGCGAACACCGGGGAGCTGTTTTTT
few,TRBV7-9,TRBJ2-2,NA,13,CSSSLLNTGELFF,TGTTCCAGCAGCTTACTAAACACCGGGGAGCTGTTTTTT
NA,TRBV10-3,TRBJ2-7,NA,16,CAISEPVGGGSSEQYF,TGTGCCATCAGTGAGCCGGTGGGAGGGGGGTCGAGCGAGCAGTACTTC
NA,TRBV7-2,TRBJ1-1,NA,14,CASSAGAGLGEAFF,TGTGCCAGCAGTGCAGGTGCAGGGCTAGGTGAAGCTTTCTTT
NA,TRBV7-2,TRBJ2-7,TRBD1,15,CASSVSTGSSYEQYF,TGTGCCAGCAGCGTATCGACAGGGAGCTCCTACGAGCAGTACTTC
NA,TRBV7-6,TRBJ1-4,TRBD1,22,CASSLALPYLRQGFMANEKLFF,TGTGCCAGCAGCTTAGCCCTGCCGTATTTAAGACAGGGGTTTATGGCTAATGAAAAACTGTTTTTT
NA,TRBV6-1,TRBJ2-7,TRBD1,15,CAGNPGQGPAYEQYF,TGTGCCGGGAACCCGGGACAGGGACCCGCCTACGAGCAGTACTTC
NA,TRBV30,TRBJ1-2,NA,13,CAWIGSRSGGYTF,TGTGCCTGGATAGGGTCCCGCAGCGGCGGCTACACCTTC
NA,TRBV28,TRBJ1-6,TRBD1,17,CASSLYRDSPAGSPLHF,TGTGCCAGCAGTTTATATCGGGACAGCCCCGCGGGTTCACCCCTCCACTTT
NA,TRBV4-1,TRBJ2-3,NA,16,CASSQLSGPSTDTQYF,TGCGCCAGCAGCCAACTATCTGGGCCCAGCACAGATACGCAGTATTTT
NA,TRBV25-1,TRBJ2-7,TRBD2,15,CASRGLGGRVPEQYF,TGTGCCAGCAGAGGGCTGGGCGGGAGGGTTCCCGAGCAGTACTTC
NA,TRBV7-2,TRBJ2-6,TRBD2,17,CASSRTSGSNGANVLTF,TGTGCCAGCAGCCGGACTAGCGGGAGTAATGGGGCCAACGTCCTGACTTTC
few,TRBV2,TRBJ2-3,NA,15,CASSEALTGTDTQYF,TGTGCCAGCAGTGAAGCGCTGACAGGCACAGATACGCAGTATTTT
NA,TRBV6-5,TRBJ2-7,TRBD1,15,CASSYSYGQGSEQYF,TGTGCCAGCAGTTACTCCTACGGACAGGGGTCCGAGCAGTACTTC
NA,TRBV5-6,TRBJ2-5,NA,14,CASSFGWGEETQYF,TGTGCCAGCAGCTTCGGGTGGGGGGAAGAGACCCAGTACTTC
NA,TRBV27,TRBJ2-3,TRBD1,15,CASSNDRVETDTQYF,TGTGCCAGCAGTAACGACAGGGTTGAAACAGATACGCAGTATTTT
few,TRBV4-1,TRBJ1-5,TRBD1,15,CASSQVQGAEQPQHF,TGCGCCAGCAGCCAGGTACAGGGGGCAGAACAGCCCCAGCATTTT
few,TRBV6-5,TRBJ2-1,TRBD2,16,CASSYSGPSGGGEQFF,TGTGCCAGCAGTTACTCGGGGCCTAGCGGGGGGGGTGAGCAGTTCTTC
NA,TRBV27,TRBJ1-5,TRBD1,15,CASRPGQALNQPQHF,TGTGCCAGCAGACCGGGACAGGCACTCAATCAGCCCCAGCATTTT
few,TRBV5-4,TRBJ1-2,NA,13,CASSSPGRDGYTF,TGTGCCAGCAGCTCACCAGGGCGTGATGGCTACACCTTC
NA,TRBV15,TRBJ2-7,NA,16,CATSSEDPGHLYEQYF,TGTGCCACCAGCAGCGAAGACCCGGGACACTTATACGAGCAGTACTTC
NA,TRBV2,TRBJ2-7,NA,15,CASSEGATLSYEQYF,TGTGCCAGCAGTGAGGGGGCTACTCTTTCCTACGAGCAGTACTTC
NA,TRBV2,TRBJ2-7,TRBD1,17,CASSEGQGPHSSYEQYF,TGTGCCAGCAGTGAAGGACAGGGGCCCCACAGCTCCTACGAGCAGTACTTC
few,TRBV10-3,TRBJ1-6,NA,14,CAISVAGEDSPLHF,TGTGCCATCAGTGTGGCGGGGGAGGATTCACCCCTCCACTTT
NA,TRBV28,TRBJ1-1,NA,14,CASKNQGKIDEAFF,TGTGCCAGCAAAAACCAGGGAAAGATAGATGAAGCTTTCTTT
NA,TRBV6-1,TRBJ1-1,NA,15,CASSGRSGGDTEAFF,TGTGCCAGCAGTGGCCGTTCCGGGGGGGACACTGAAGCTTTCTTT
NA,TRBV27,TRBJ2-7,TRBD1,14,CASSPGQIAYEQYF,TGTGCCAGCAGCCCGGGACAGATAGCCTACGAGCAGTACTTC
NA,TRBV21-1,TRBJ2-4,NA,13,CASSKADRGFQYF,TGTGCCAGCAGCAAAGCGGACAGGGGGTTTCAGTACTTC
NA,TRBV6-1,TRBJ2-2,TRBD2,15,CASSSRGRGAGELFF,TGTGCCAGCAGTTCTCGCGGGAGAGGGGCCGGGGAGCTGTTTTTT
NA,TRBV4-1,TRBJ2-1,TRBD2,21,CASSQDRLTSGVISSYNEQFF,TGCGCCAGCAGCCAAGATCGGTTGACTAGCGGGGTAATTAGCTCCTACAATGAGCAGTTCTTC
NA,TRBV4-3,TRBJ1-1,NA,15,CASSQDTTRPFEAFF,TGCGCCAGCAGCCAAGATACCACGCGGCCCTTTGAAGCTTTCTTT
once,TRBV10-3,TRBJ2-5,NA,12,CAISEPGETQYF,TGTGCCATCAGTGAGCCAGGAGAGACCCAGTACTTC
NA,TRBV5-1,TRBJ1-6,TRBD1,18,CASSSIGQGLDYNSPLHF,TGCGCCAGCAGCTCTATCGGACAGGGGTTAGACTATAATTCACCCCTCCACTTT
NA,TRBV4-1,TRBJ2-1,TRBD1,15,CASSPRTGPYNEQFF,TGCGCCAGCAGCCCACGGACAGGGCCCTACAATGAGCAGTTCTTC
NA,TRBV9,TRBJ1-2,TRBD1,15,CASSVDGTEYYGYTF,TGTGCCAGCAGCGTAGATGGGACAGAGTACTATGGCTACACCTTC
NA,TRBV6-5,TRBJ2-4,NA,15,CASSHRVSAKNIQYF,TGTGCCAGCAGTCACAGGGTATCGGCCAAAAACATTCAGTACTTC
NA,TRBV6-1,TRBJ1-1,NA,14,CASRMTGVNTEAFF,TGTGCCAGCAGAATGACAGGAGTGAACACTGAAGCTTTCTTT
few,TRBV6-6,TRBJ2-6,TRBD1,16,CASRVGGGAGANVLTF,TGTGCCAGCAGAGTAGGGGGCGGTGCTGGGGCCAACGTCCTGACTTTC
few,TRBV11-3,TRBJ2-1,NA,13,CASSLDFNNEQFF,TGTGCCAGCAGCTTAGATTTCAACAATGAGCAGTTCTTC
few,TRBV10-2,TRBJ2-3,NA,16,CASIVRGGFSTDTQYF,TGCGCCAGCATCGTTAGGGGGGGGTTTAGCACAGATACGCAGTATTTT
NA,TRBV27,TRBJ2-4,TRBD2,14,CASSPSSGVHSQYF,TGTGCCAGCAGCCCGTCTAGCGGGGTACACAGTCAGTACTTC
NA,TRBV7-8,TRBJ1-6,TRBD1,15,CASSQLDRGPSPLHF,TGTGCCAGCAGCCAACTGGACAGGGGGCCTTCACCCCTCCACTTT